This entry describes one T cell receptor (beta chain). Its antigen is unidentified. This specimen comes from a study of cytotoxic CD8 clonotypes in ibrutinib-treated CLL. Study-wide background: Investigators collected response samples after a median approximately twelve months of treatment, range 6 to 36. General observations from the study: At ibrutinib response, clonality increased, and at progression it declined back toward baseline.

The repertoire was sequenced with immunoSEQ multiplex PCR; TCRdb's copy has only in-frame clones and lacks some. The sample contains about 130,000 clones, 70% to 90% of which appear only once. The CDR3 sequence is 14 residues long. V shed 2 bases, J shed 2 bases, and the junction held 1 base outside the gene matches. Germline lookup yields CDR1 MNHEY and CDR2 SMNVEV (reference sequence). Sequenced here: PBMCs, sampled after 24 months of ibrutinib treatment. The V call is TRBV27, the J call TRBJ2-3; TRBD1 aligns across 7 bases. This sequence originates from a human donor with chronic lymphocytic leukemia. The CDR3 sequence: CASSLDRDTDTQYF. The CDR3 coding sequence is TGTGCCAGCAGTTTAGACAGGGACACAGATACGCAGTATTTT.